The 17 T cell receptor beta chains given below trace back to one sample, sequenced in a study of identical twins. TCRdb itself ran the 5' RACE reads through MiXCR, one entry per CDR3 protein. Of 1.5 million or so distinct CDR3 sequences listed, roughly a third are singletons. The sample was cord blood. These receptors originate from a newborn girl in good health.

The chain employs TRBV27 and TRBJ2-7; D unclear. V dropped 2 bases and J dropped 3 bases, with 8 bases sitting between them. The CDR3 runs to 13 residues. CDR1 is MNHEY and CDR2 is SMNVEV in the germline V gene (reference sequence). CDR3 DNA sequence: TGTGCCAGCAGTTTACGGTGGAACTACGAGCAGTACTTC. Translating it yields CASSLRWNYEQYF.

V gene TRBV20-1 combines with J gene TRBJ1-2; D not resolved. The V gene's germline CDR1 is DFQATT and CDR2 SNEGSKA (reference sequence). The V end was cut by 6 bases, the J end by 3 bases, with 14 bases between. The CDR3 extends over 13 amino acids. The CDR3 is CSAHGGLYYGYTF. In DNA form, the CDR3 reads TGCAGTGCCCACGGTGGGTTATACTATGGCTACACCTTC.

This chain uses TRBV4-2 with TRBJ2-1; a possible D gene is TRBD1 (5 bases). TRBJ2-7 matches the DNA end more closely, so the J call is doubtful. Germline V gene lookup returns CDR1 LGHNA and CDR2 YNFKEQ. The CDR3 is made up of 15 amino acids. The CDR3 DNA sequence: TGTGCCAGCAGCCAAGTCAGTACAGGCTACAATGAGCAGTACTTC. It encodes CASSQVSTGYNEQYF.

The chain joins TRBV12-3 or TRBV12-4 to TRBJ2-1; the D gene is possibly TRBD2 (5 bases). This CDR3 has 17 amino acids. V lost 1 base and J lost 4, with 17 bases in between. CDR3 sequence (DNA): TGTGCCAGCAGTTTAGGGCTAGAGGGCCCTCCATACAATGAGCAGTTCTTC. Its protein product is CASSLGLEGPPYNEQFF.

The chain is built from TRBV20-1 and TRBJ1-1; D gene unclear. Germline V gives CDR1 DFQATT, CDR2 SNEGSKA (reference sequence). The CDR3 contains 14 residues. Trimming removed 5 bases from V and 0 bases from J, with 13 bases in between. The CDR3 sequence is CSAFYATMNTEAFF. For the CDR3, the DNA is TGCAGTGCTTTTTATGCGACCATGAACACTGAAGCTTTCTTT.

This clonotype was detected ten times or more. The chain carries TRBV27 and TRBJ2-1, with 8 bases aligning to TRBD1. The V and J ends lost 5 bases and 8 bases, in that order; junction bases with no gene match: 11. Per the germline V gene, CDR1 is MNHEY and CDR2 is SMNVEV (reference sequence). This CDR3 comprises 15 residues. CDR3 DNA sequence: TGTGCCAGCAGTCTGACAGGGGCGCCTCAGGATGAGCAGTTCTTC. Its protein product is CASSLTGAPQDEQFF.

The table lists this clonotype with a few counts. The genes are TRBV11-2 and TRBJ2-7, with D hard to call. Trimming stripped 3 bases from V and 3 bases from J, with 12 bases between. CDR3 length equals 14 residues. Per germline, CDR1 SGHAT and CDR2 FQNNGV. The CDR3: CASSFLRHRYEQYF. As DNA, the CDR3 is TGTGCCAGCAGCTTTCTTAGACACCGCTACGAGCAGTACTTC.

About this clonotype: Since a much larger clone is just one base distant, this may be a read error. The chain carries TRBV24-1 and TRBJ2-5; TRBD1 matches 7 bases. V was clipped by 4 bases and J by 2 bases; unmatched bases: 6. CDR3 length equals 15 residues. Germline CDR1 reads KGHDR; CDR2 reads SFDVKD. CDR3 nucleotide sequence: TGTGCCACCAGTGACGAAGGACAGGCACAAGAGACCCAGTACTTC. This translates into CATSDEGQAQETQYF.

There are many counts of this clonotype. The chain couples TRBV12-3 or TRBV12-4 to TRBJ2-7; a weak D match, TRBD2 (5 bases). The CDR3 consists of 14 residues. V lost 2 bases to trimming and J lost 3 bases, with 11 bases between them. The CDR3: CASSLTGLGYEQYF. The CDR3 coding sequence is TGTGCCAGCAGTTTAACCGGACTGGGCTACGAGCAGTACTTC.

This chain joins TRBV10-3 and TRBJ2-4; D unresolved. The J call is doubtful: the DNA matches TRBJ2-7 better. Looked up from germline, CDR1 is ENHRY and CDR2 is SYGVKD. CDR3 length: 13 residues. The CDR3 region is CAVMGFGSYEQYF. The CDR3 DNA sequence: TGTGCCGTGATGGGGTTCGGGTCCTACGAGCAGTACTTC.

The chain uses TRBV27 and TRBJ1-1; no reliable D call. Trimming removed 4 bases at V and 1 base at J, with 10 bases between. CDR3 length: 14 amino acids. CDR1 and CDR2 from the germline V gene are MNHEY and SMNVEV (reference sequence). CDR3 nucleotide sequence: TGTGCCAGCAGTTCACAGTATTCGAACACTGAAGCTTTCTTT. Translating gives CASSSQYSNTEAFF.

The gene calls are TRBV5-1 and TRBJ1-6, with D unresolved. The V end lost 2 bases, the J end lost 7 bases, and 7 bases lay between the germline ends. Germline V CDR1 and CDR2: SGHRS, YFSETQ. The CDR3 has 13 amino acids. CDR3 sequence: CASSLAANSPLHF. The CDR3 DNA sequence: TGCGCCAGCAGCTTAGCAGCAAATTCACCCCTCCACTTT.

This clonotype was observed a handful of times. The chain employs TRBV28 and TRBJ1-5, with D perhaps TRBD1 (5 bases). This CDR3 has 15 amino acids. Germline V gene lookup returns CDR1 MDHEN and CDR2 SYDVKM. Trimming removed 2 bases at V and 3 bases at J, with 11 bases between. DNA of the CDR3: TGTGCCAGCAGTTTAGTAGGACACCCCAATCAGCCCCAGCATTTT. This codes for CASSLVGHPNQPQHF.

This sequence joins TRBV7-6 and TRBJ2-5, with 7 nucleotides matching TRBD1. V dropped 5 bases and J dropped 2; count of bases not matched to a gene: 11. The CDR3 is made up of 16 amino acids. Germline V CDR1 and CDR2: SGHVS, FNYEAQ. The CDR3 is CASSKLPPTGQETQYF. DNA of the CDR3: TGTGCCAGCAGCAAGTTGCCCCCGACAGGGCAAGAGACCCAGTACTTC.

This clonotype was detected only a few times. The chain recombines TRBV11-2 with TRBJ1-2; D remains ambiguous. The CDR3 extends over 13 amino acids. Germline V gene data show CDR1 as SGHAT and CDR2 as FQNNGV. Trimming left V 0 bases short and J 8 bases short, with 10 bases between. The DNA for the CDR3 is TGTGCCAGCAGCTTAGAGTTTCTGGAAGGCTACACCTTC. Translated: CASSLEFLEGYTF.

CDR3 protein: CASGSGGFYEQYF. The CDR3 coding sequence is TGTGCCAGCGGATCTGGGGGTTTCTACGAGCAGTACTTC. The chain joins TRBV6-5 to TRBJ2-7; possibly TRBD1 or TRBD2 for D (5 bases each). The CDR3 has 13 residues. Germline CDR1 reads MNHEY; CDR2 reads SVGAGI. V lost 8 bases, J lost 3 bases, and 14 bases lay in between.

There are a few counts of this clonotype. V is TRBV4-1 and J is TRBJ2-7; TRBD2 might be the D (6 bases). With 0 bases removed from V and 0 bases from J, the gap between germline ends came to 15 bases. The CDR3 is 17 residues long. Germline assignment: CDR1 MGHRA and CDR2 YSYEKL. CDR3 sequence: CASSQDKSGRSSYEQYF. For the CDR3, the DNA is TGCGCCAGCAGCCAAGATAAAAGCGGGCGTAGCTCCTACGAGCAGTACTTC.